This T cell receptor (beta chain) was identified during a study of shared clonotypes between healthy human individuals. Terminally differentiated effector memory CD45RA+ cells were excluded from the naive CD8 cells, which were CD45RO-negative and positively selected for CCR7. Concerning this clone itself: Other DNA sequences in this specimen translate into the identical CDR3.

TCRdb keeps only in-frame clones here, not all; method: immunoSEQ multiplex PCR. Here the sample spans roughly 2,000,000 clones, about 93% being singletons. The TCR originated in a man between 18 and 29 years old in good health. Some clones in this sample may be carry-over from other donors' samples. Sequencing was performed on naive CD8+ T cells from PBMCs.

The CDR3 is CASSVAGHSSYEQYF. The CDR3 DNA reads TGTGCCAGCAGCGTAGCGGGACATTCCTCCTACGAGCAGTACTTC. V and J are TRBV9 and TRBJ2-7; TRBD1 might be the D (6 bases). The CDR3 has 15 amino acids. CDR1 and CDR2 (germline): SGDLS, YYNGEE. Trimming shortened V by 0 bases and J by 0 bases, and 10 bases separated the two germline ends.